Presented here are 26 T cell receptor beta chains from one specimen sequenced in a study of beta chain features in type 1 diabetes. Study-wide results and caveats: Across all four CD4+ subsets, people with type 1 diabetes showed modestly shorter TCRB CDR3s.

No antigen has been assigned to these receptors. Of the isolated RNA, all was reverse transcribed, and so the sequenced material was expressed TCRB transcripts. Using immunoSEQ multiplex PCR, the repertoire was profiled, and TCRdb retains in-frame clones only, with some absent. The sample has 600,000 to 700,000 clones, around an eighth seen once. The sample consisted of naive CD4+ T cells from blood. These receptors were collected from a man aged 25-45 years with type 1 diabetes.

This clone was recorded a few times. Other nucleotide sequences from this sample produce the same CDR3. The chain recombines TRBV5-4 with TRBJ2-2; D call uncertain. Germline V lookup: CDR1 SGHNT, CDR2 YYREEE (reference sequence). Trimming took off 0 bases at V and 5 bases at J, with 2 bases between the two ends. The CDR3 has 12 amino acids. As DNA, the CDR3 is TGTGCCAGCAGCTTGGATACCGGGGAGCTGTTTTTT. Protein product: CASSLDTGELFF. The full variable domain, in which reference TRBV5-4 and TRBJ2-2 provide the parts outside the CDR3, is ETGVTQSPTHLIKTRGQQVTLRCSSQSGHNTVSWYQQALGQGPQFIFQYYREEENGRGNFPPRFSGLQFPNYSSELNVNALELDDSALYLCASSLDTGELFFGEGSRLTVL.

The rearrangement joins TRBV30 to TRBJ1-2, with 7 nucleotides matching TRBD1. The germline CDR1 and CDR2 sequences are GTSNPN and SVGIG (reference sequence). V gave up 3 bases and J gave up 4 bases; unmatched junction bases: 8. There are 14 residues in the CDR3. Here the CDR3 reads CAWRDFRDSYGYTF. In nucleotides, the CDR3 is TGTGCCTGGAGGGACTTCCGGGACAGCTATGGCTACACCTTC.

This clone showed up just a few times. The genes are TRBV30 and TRBJ1-2; D gene unclear. This CDR3 region has 14 residues. V was cut by 7 bases and J by 1 base, with 16 bases left in between. Germline values: CDR1 GTSNPN, CDR2 SVGIG (reference sequence). The CDR3 nucleotides read TGTGCCTACCAAATACACGGGAATAACTATGGCTACACCTTC. The encoded protein is CAYQIHGNNYGYTF.

The rearrangement uses TRBV7-2 and TRBJ1-6; weak D call: TRBD1 (5 bases). This CDR3 is 15 amino acids long. V dropped 0 bases and J dropped 9 bases, with 12 bases sitting between them. Per the germline V gene, CDR1 is SGHTA and CDR2 is FQGNSA. The chain's CDR3 is CASSLASRESSPLHF. Here the CDR3 DNA reads TGTGCCAGCAGCTTAGCGTCCAGGGAGAGTTCACCCCTCCACTTT.

DNA of the CDR3: TGTGCCAGCAGCCAAGGGAGTGAACCCGGAAACACCATATATTTT. Amino acids: CASSQGSEPGNTIYF. The V and J genes are TRBV4-2 and TRBJ1-3; no firm D call. This CDR3 has 15 amino acids. The germline gives CDR1 LGHNA, CDR2 YNFKEQ. Trimming took off 1 base at V and 4 bases at J, with 11 bases between the two ends.

This sequence joins TRBV6-6 and TRBJ2-7; D is perhaps TRBD1 (6 bases). Trimming removed 0 bases at V and 3 bases at J, with 12 bases between. The germline CDR1 and CDR2 sequences are MNHNY and SVGAGI (reference sequence). The CDR3 runs 15 residues. In DNA form, the CDR3 reads TGTGCCAGCAGTTACTCAGGACAGACCTTCTACGAGCAGTACTTC. Translation: CASSYSGQTFYEQYF.

This clone was seen a handful of times. The V call is TRBV7-9, the J call TRBJ1-4; 10 bases line up with TRBD1. The CDR3 has 14 amino acids. J lost 7 bases, V lost 6 bases, and 5 bases had no gene match. Germline CDR1 is SEHNR and CDR2 is FQNEAQ (reference sequence). This CDR3 is CASSDRDRGEKLFF. In DNA, the CDR3 is TGTGCCAGCAGTGACCGGGACAGGGGTGAAAAACTGTTTTTT. The full variable domain, in which reference TRBV7-9 and TRBJ1-4 provide the parts outside the CDR3, is DTGVSQNPRHKITKRGQNVTFRCDPISEHNRLYWYRQTLGQGPEFLTYFQNEAQLEKSRLLSDRFSAERPKGSFSTLEIQRTEQGDSAMYLCASSDRDRGEKLFFGSGTQLSVL.

This clone was detected only a few times. J is TRBJ1-6 and V is TRBV15; 8 bases line up with TRBD1. Germline trimming cut 4 bases from V and 0 bases from J; bases unmatched to any gene: 8. The germline CDR1 and CDR2 sequences are LNHNV and YYDKDF (reference sequence). The CDR3 runs to 18 residues. CDR3 protein: CATSTDRVVSSYNSPLHF. The CDR3, as DNA: TGTGCCACCAGCACGGACAGGGTGGTGAGCTCCTATAATTCACCCCTCCACTTT.

This chain links TRBV2 with TRBJ2-3, with D perhaps TRBD2 (6 bases). The length of the CDR3 is 14 residues. Germline CDR1 SNHLY, CDR2 FYNNEI. V lost 3 bases, J lost 6 bases, and 13 bases lay in between. CDR3 loop: CASSDRGTWDTQYF. The CDR3 nucleotides read TGTGCCAGCAGTGACAGAGGGACTTGGGATACGCAGTATTTT.

The V gene is TRBV7-9, the J gene TRBJ2-3; D gene unclear. Germline CDR1 is SEHNR and CDR2 is FQNEAQ (reference sequence). This CDR3 spans 16 amino acids. V lost 5 bases, J lost 0 bases, and 15 bases lay in between. The CDR3 DNA is TGTGCCAGCAGCCCGCGATTCACCCCCAGCACAGATACGCAGTATTTT. This gives the protein CASSPRFTPSTDTQYF.

The chain links TRBV28 to TRBJ2-7, with 7 bases that match TRBD1. With V trimmed by 6 bases and J by 6 bases, 14 bases remained unmatched. This CDR3 has 15 residues. Germline V gene data show CDR1 as MDHEN and CDR2 as SYDVKM. CDR3 nucleotides: TGTGCCAGCAGCTCCGCCACACCGGGACAGCTCGAGCAGTACTTC. Its protein product is CASSSATPGQLEQYF.

To note about this clone: Other DNA variants within this sample encode the same CDR3. The rearrangement uses TRBV7-2 and TRBJ1-4, with 7 bases fitting TRBD1. The CDR3 spans 14 residues. Per the germline V gene, CDR1 is SGHTA and CDR2 is FQGNSA. Trimming cost V 1 base and J 8 bases; bases outside gene matches: 4. The CDR3 sequence is CASSLGQGPEKLFF. CDR3 nucleotide sequence: TGTGCCAGCAGCTTAGGACAGGGCCCAGAAAAACTGTTTTTT.

This CDR3 reads CASSLGRMGVKYF. The CDR3, as DNA: TGTGCCAGCAGTCTGGGACGGATGGGGGTGAAGTACTTC. This chain uses TRBV6-5 with TRBJ2-5; D assignment may be TRBD1 or TRBD2 (5 bases each). The CDR3 length is 13 residues. Per the germline V gene, CDR1 is MNHEY and CDR2 is SVGAGI. Between the trimmed V and J ends, which lost 5 bases and 12 bases, there was a span of 19 bases.

With regard to this clone: Other nucleotide sequences from this sample produce the same CDR3. This chain links TRBV9 with TRBJ1-1; TRBD1 might be the D (6 bases). The germline V and J ends were trimmed by 0 bases and 1 base, with 7 bases remaining between them. From germline, CDR1 is SGDLS and CDR2 YYNGEE. This CDR3 has 14 residues. The DNA for the CDR3 is TGTGCCAGCAGCGTAGGGGGGCAGAACACTGAAGCTTTCTTT. Amino acids: CASSVGGQNTEAFF.

V and J are TRBV7-2 and TRBJ1-2, with a tentative D call TRBD1 (5 bases). Germline V gene data show CDR1 as SGHTA and CDR2 as FQGNSA. The CDR3 length is 15 residues. Trimming removed 1 base at V and 3 bases at J, with 12 bases between. The CDR3 DNA sequence: TGTGCCAGCAGCTTAGGGTTCGGGGACGACTATGGCTACACCTTC. Translating it yields CASSLGFGDDYGYTF.

This clone was recorded at least ten times. The chain couples TRBV14 to TRBJ2-1, with 7 bases identical to TRBD1. CDR1 is SGHDN, CDR2 FVKESK, per germline. The CDR3 spans 14 residues. J gave up 6 bases and V 4 bases, and 6 bases lay outside the gene matches. DNA of the CDR3: TGTGCCAGCAGCCTGGGACAGACCATCAATGAGCAGTTCTTC. This translates into CASSLGQTINEQFF.

The gene calls are TRBV29-1 and TRBJ2-1; D ambiguous. Trimming shortened V by 4 bases and J by 4 bases, and 14 bases separated the two germline ends. Germline CDR1 SQVTM, CDR2 ANQGSEA. The CDR3 covers 14 residues. CDR3 coding DNA: TGCAGCGTTGTAATTATCCGGCTTTACAATGAGCAGTTCTTC. It codes for CSVVIIRLYNEQFF.

This clone has just a few counts. This chain links TRBV4-3 with TRBJ2-1; D is ambiguous. The CDR3 spans 11 residues. Germline CDR1 is LGHNA and CDR2 is YSLEER. The V and J ends lost 2 bases and 8 bases respectively, with 4 bases between them. DNA for the CDR3: TGCGCCAGCAGCCAACGGCATGAGCAGTTCTTC. It is translated as CASSQRHEQFF.

The genes are TRBV27 and TRBJ2-5; 7 bases agree with TRBD1. The CDR3 has 13 residues. In germline, CDR1 is MNHEY, CDR2 SMNVEV (reference sequence). The V gene end was trimmed by 6 bases and the J gene end by 13 bases; junction bases not matched to a gene: 14. The CDR3 DNA sequence: TGTGCCAGCAGCCACATTCCGGGACAGACTCCGTACTTC. It codes for CASSHIPGQTPYF.

The rearrangement links TRBV7-2 to TRBJ2-7; D may be TRBD1 (6 bases). Germline CDR1 and CDR2: SGHTA and FQGNSA. The CDR3 has 16 amino acids. V was pared by 5 bases and J by 7 bases, with 24 bases between. DNA for the CDR3: TGTGCCAGCAGCGAAAGGGCCGGGACACACTCCCCTGAGCAGTACTTC. It specifies CASSERAGTHSPEQYF. Together with reference TRBV7-2 and TRBJ2-7, the CDR3 gives the full variable domain: GAGVSQSPSNKVTEKGKDVELRCDPISGHTALYWYRQSLGQGLEFLIYFQGNSAPDKSGLPSDRFSAERTGGSVSTLTIQRTQQEDSAVYLCASSERAGTHSPEQYFGPGTRLTVT.

This clone was detected a few times. V usage is TRBV7-9 and J usage is TRBJ2-5; D call uncertain. CDR1 and CDR2 (germline): SEHNR, FQNEAQ (reference sequence). The CDR3 contains 15 residues. Between the trimmed V and J ends, which lost 5 bases and 4 bases, there was a span of 17 bases. The CDR3 sequence: CASSPRGPTGETQYF. CDR3 bases: TGTGCCAGCAGCCCCCGAGGTCCGACGGGAGAGACCCAGTACTTC. Drawing the rest from reference TRBV7-9 and TRBJ2-5, the complete variable domain is DTGVSQNPRHKITKRGQNVTFRCDPISEHNRLYWYRQTLGQGPEFLTYFQNEAQLEKSRLLSDRFSAERPKGSFSTLEIQRTEQGDSAMYLCASSPRGPTGETQYFGPGTRLLVL.

This clone was detected a few times. V gene TRBV18 combines with J gene TRBJ2-2, with D possibly being TRBD1 or TRBD2 (5 bases each). Germline assignment: CDR1 KGHSH and CDR2 LQKENI. The CDR3 is 16 amino acids. Between the trimmed V and J ends, which lost 6 bases and 0 bases, there was a span of 14 bases. For the CDR3, the DNA is TGTGCCAGCTCTCTTACACGGGGCGCGAACACCGGGGAGCTGTTTTTT. Amino acid sequence: CASSLTRGANTGELFF.

This chain links TRBV2 with TRBJ2-4; weak D call: TRBD1 (5 bases). The CDR3 runs 14 residues. Per the germline V gene, CDR1 is SNHLY and CDR2 is FYNNEI. V was shortened by 4 bases and J by 8 bases, with 15 bases between the two germline ends. CDR3 nucleotides: TGTGCCAGCAGTGTGGAAGGGGCCGTCGACATTCAGTACTTC. It specifies CASSVEGAVDIQYF.

The chain employs TRBV25-1 and TRBJ2-1, with D unclear. The CDR3 totals 13 residues. V was clipped by 8 bases and J by 6 bases, with 14 bases between them. Germline V gives CDR1 MGHDK, CDR2 SYGVNS. CDR3 loop: CASSTWVGNEQFF. For the CDR3, the DNA is TGTGCCAGCTCAACCTGGGTAGGCAATGAGCAGTTCTTC.

This clone was found a few times. A junction end diverges from the germline sequence, so it may reflect a read error. The J gene is TRBJ1-6, the V gene TRBV2; possibly TRBD1 for D (6 bases). The CDR3 sequence is 14 residues long. Germline V CDR1 and CDR2: SNHLY, FYNNEI. Here the CDR3 DNA reads TGTGCCAGCAGACAGGGCTCCAATAATTCACCCCTCCACTTT. This sequence encodes CASRQGSNNSPLHF.

The V gene is TRBV7-9, the J gene TRBJ2-7; no clear D gene. V was shortened by 1 base and J by 5 bases, with 12 bases between the two germline ends. The CDR3 loop spans 14 amino acids. Looked up from germline, CDR1 is SEHNR and CDR2 is FQNEAQ (reference sequence). The DNA of the CDR3 is TGTGCCAGCAGCTTAGAGCCGATGGAAGACGAGCAGTACTTC. Its translation is CASSLEPMEDEQYF.